The 14 T cell receptor beta chains below all came from one sample that was sequenced in a study of blood T cell repertoires in COVID-19. Clones were read by immunoSEQ multiplex PCR, and TCRdb kept only the in-frame ones, dropping some. The table has 200,000 to 250,000 clones, 80% to 90% seen once. The specimen was PBMCs or T cells enriched from blood (not recorded which). The source is a woman between 18 and 29 years old in a cohort exposed to, infected with or recovered from COVID-19 (not recorded which).

This clone was detected once. The chain joins TRBV9 to TRBJ2-1; D might be TRBD2 (5 bases). The germline V gene encodes CDR1 SGDLS and CDR2 YYNGEE. With 4 bases removed from V and 3 bases from J, the gap between germline ends came to 14 bases. The CDR3 has 15 amino acids. In nucleotides, the CDR3 is TGTGCCAGCAGCCTCTCGCCGGGGAACTACAATGAGCAGTTCTTC. Translating gives CASSLSPGNYNEQFF. The whole variable domain, filled in from reference TRBV9 and TRBJ2-1, reads DSGVTQTPKHLITATGQRVTLRCSPRSGDLSVYWYQQSLDQGLQFLIQYYNGEERAKGNILERFSAQQFPDLHSELNLSSLELGDSALYFCASSLSPGNYNEQFFGPGTRLTVL.

The V call is TRBV29-1, the J call TRBJ2-1; D remains ambiguous. With 7 bases removed from V and 2 bases from J, the gap between germline ends came to 6 bases. CDR1 SQVTM and CDR2 ANQGSEA come from the germline V gene. The length of the CDR3 is 11 residues. Written as DNA, the CDR3 is TGCAGCGCCGACACCTACAATGAGCAGTTCTTC. This codes for CSADTYNEQFF.

The chain combines TRBV6-2 or TRBV6-3 with TRBJ2-5; D call uncertain. Germline CDR1 is MNHEY and CDR2 is SVGEGT. CDR3 length equals 14 residues. Trimming cost V 6 bases and J 3 bases, with 14 bases left between them. The CDR3, as DNA: TGTGCCAGCAGCCTCAGAGGTGGAAAAGAGACCCAGTACTTC. It is translated as CASSLRGGKETQYF.

Here the CDR3 DNA reads TGTGCCAGCTCACCACGGACAGGGGGCGAAGAGACCCAGTACTTC. This gives the protein CASSPRTGGEETQYF. The rearrangement links TRBV18 to TRBJ2-5; 11 nucleotides align to TRBD1. The J segment lost 3 bases and the V segment lost 1 base, leaving 1 base of the junction unmatched. Germline loops: CDR1 KGHSH, CDR2 LQKENI. The CDR3 length is 15 residues. The full variable domain, rest sourced from reference TRBV18 and TRBJ2-5, is NAGVMQNPRHLVRRRGQEARLRCSPMKGHSHVYWYRQLPEEGLKFMVYLQKENIIDESGMPKERFSAEFPKEGPSILRIQQVVRGDSAAYFCASSPRTGGEETQYFGPGTRLLVL.

This clone showed up just once. The rearrangement joins TRBV7-6 to TRBJ1-2; no firm D call. CDR1 is SGHVS, CDR2 FNYEAQ, per germline. This CDR3 comprises 15 residues. The V end was cut by 2 bases, the J end by 6 bases, with 16 bases between. Written as DNA, the CDR3 is TGTGCCAGCAGCTTAAAAGCAGGCTCAATGGATGGCTACACCTTC. Encoded protein: CASSLKAGSMDGYTF.

This sequence joins TRBV24-1 and TRBJ1-2; D is undetermined. CDR1 and CDR2 from the germline V gene are KGHDR and SFDVKD. V gave up 2 bases and J gave up 3 bases, with 3 bases separating them. The CDR3 loop spans 12 amino acids. The CDR3 sequence is CATSDWHYGYTF. CDR3 coding DNA: TGTGCCACCAGTGATTGGCACTATGGCTACACCTTC.

The chain joins TRBV9 to TRBJ2-5, with 10 bases aligning to TRBD1. Germline assignment: CDR1 SGDLS and CDR2 YYNGEE. This CDR3 spans 14 amino acids. The V segment lost 4 bases and the J segment 7 bases; nucleotides outside the gene matches: 7. In nucleotides, the CDR3 is TGTGCCAGCAGCCTCGGACAGGGGGTGGGGACCCAGTACTTC. This codes for CASSLGQGVGTQYF.

J is TRBJ2-3 and V is TRBV6-4, with no clear D. CDR3 length: 15 residues. Germline V gene sequence: CDR1 MRHNA, CDR2 SNTAGT. The V end was cut by 4 bases, the J end by 2 bases, with 13 bases between. This CDR3 reads CASSVALGFTDTQYF. CDR3 bases: TGTGCCAGCAGTGTGGCTCTAGGTTTCACAGATACGCAGTATTTT.

This chain links TRBV4-1 with TRBJ1-3; D call uncertain. Germline V gene sequence: CDR1 MGHRA, CDR2 YSYEKL. The CDR3 totals 13 residues. Trimming shortened V by 3 bases and J by 2 bases, and 5 bases separated the two germline ends. The CDR3 DNA follows: TGCGCCAGCAGCCATGTAGCTGGAAACACCATATATTTT. This gives the protein CASSHVAGNTIYF.

The chain joins TRBV9 to TRBJ1-6, with 8 bases matching TRBD1. Per the germline V gene, CDR1 is SGDLS and CDR2 is YYNGEE. The CDR3 runs 15 residues. J was trimmed by 5 bases and V by 2 bases; bases with no gene match: 3. The CDR3, as DNA: TGTGCCAGCAGCGTTGAGACAGGGGATAATTCACCCCTCCACTTT. Encoded protein: CASSVETGDNSPLHF.

This clone was seen only once. J is TRBJ2-7 and V is TRBV28; 7 nucleotides align to TRBD2. This CDR3 is 15 amino acids long. Germline V gene lookup returns CDR1 MDHEN and CDR2 SYDVKM. J gave up 2 bases and V 7 bases, and 11 bases lay outside the gene matches. CDR3 DNA sequence: TGTGCCAGCACCGGCGGGGGATTCAAAACCTACGAGCAGTACTTC. It translates to CASTGGGFKTYEQYF.

The CDR3 loop is CASGLASGLATDTQYF. The DNA of the CDR3 is TGTGCTAGTGGTTTGGCCTCAGGGCTAGCGACAGATACGCAGTATTTT. The chain has TRBV12-5 and TRBJ2-3; TRBD2 is a possible D gene (6 bases). Germline V gene lookup returns CDR1 LGHNT and CDR2 FRNRAP. Trimming took 1 base from V and 3 from J, leaving 14 bases between them. There are 16 residues in the CDR3. The variable domain in full, with the rest retrieved from reference TRBV12-5 and TRBJ2-3, is DARVTQTPRHKVTEMGQEVTMRCQPILGHNTVFWYRQTMMQGLELLAYFRNRAPLDDSGMPKDRFSAEMPDATLATLKIQPSEPRDSAVYFCASGLASGLATDTQYFGPGTRLTVL.

The V and J genes are TRBV9 and TRBJ2-7, with D tentatively TRBD1 (6 bases). The CDR3 loop spans 14 amino acids. Germline values: CDR1 SGDLS, CDR2 YYNGEE. V dropped 3 bases and J dropped 2 bases, with 12 bases sitting between them. Here the CDR3 reads CASSGQTGPYEQYF. The CDR3 bases are TGTGCCAGCAGCGGCCAAACAGGGCCCTACGAGCAGTACTTC.

This chain uses TRBV10-1 with TRBJ2-1, with a tentative D call TRBD1 (5 bases). This CDR3 is built from 14 residues. Germline V gene sequence: CDR1 WNHNN, CDR2 SYGVQD (reference sequence). V was pared by 5 bases and J by 2 bases, with 10 bases between. CDR3 in amino acids: CASSSGIPYNEQFF. Here the CDR3 DNA reads TGCGCCAGCAGTTCAGGGATACCCTACAATGAGCAGTTCTTC.